What follows are 14 T cell receptor beta chains derived from one specimen sequenced in a study of multiple sclerosis patients with progressive multifocal leukoencephalopathy. Time point reported: time of PML onset. TCRdb's table, derived via immunoSEQ multiplex PCR, lists solely in-frame clones and lacks some. The sample lists 25,000 to 35,000 clones; approximately 85% were seen once. The sequencing here drew on PBMCs, taken from a patient treated with natalizumab. The receptor source for this set is a woman aged 25 to 39 with progressive multifocal leukoencephalopathy.

This clone was detected only once. The chain employs TRBV27 and TRBJ2-7; D is undetermined. The CDR3 covers 14 residues. Germline V gene sequence: CDR1 MNHEY, CDR2 SMNVEV (reference sequence). Trimming left V 4 bases short and J 5 bases short, with 15 bases between. The CDR3 bases are TGTGCCAGCAGTTCAGGCCTGACCTTACACGAGCAGTACTTC. It is translated as CASSSGLTLHEQYF.

The chain combines TRBV7-2 with TRBJ1-4; a weak D match, TRBD1 (6 bases). This CDR3 comprises 14 residues. V lost 5 bases to trimming and J lost 3 bases, with 10 bases between them. CDR1 SGHTA and CDR2 FQGNSA come from the germline V gene. CDR3 bases: TGTGCCAGCAGCCAAGGGGGGGCTAATGAAAAACTGTTTTTT. Encoded protein: CASSQGGANEKLFF.

The chain recombines TRBV5-1 with TRBJ2-1; D is perhaps TRBD2 (6 bases). Germline-derived CDR1 and CDR2 are SGHRS and YFSETQ. CDR3 length: 14 residues. V gave up 4 bases and J gave up 8 bases, with 16 bases separating them. The CDR3 here is CASSQGLFLDEQFF. The CDR3 nucleotides read TGCGCCAGCAGCCAGGGACTGTTTCTCGATGAGCAGTTCTTC.

This rearrangement joins TRBV7-9 to TRBJ2-5, with TRBD1 identical over 8 bases. The CDR3 runs 14 residues. The V and J ends lost 5 bases and 2 bases, in that order; junction bases with no gene match: 4. Germline values: CDR1 SEHNR, CDR2 FQNEAQ (reference sequence). The CDR3 sequence is CASSRGTGQETQYF. The CDR3, as DNA: TGTGCCAGCAGCCGGGGGACAGGTCAAGAGACCCAGTACTTC.

This clone was counted a single time. Compared with germline, one end of the junction differs, possibly owing to a read error. The V and J genes are TRBV6-5 and TRBJ2-7; the D gene is possibly TRBD1 (5 bases). The CDR3 sequence is 14 residues long. CDR1 and CDR2 from the germline V gene are MNHEY and SVGAGI. The CDR3 sequence is CAGRKTTVSYEQYF. CDR3 DNA: TGTGCCGGCAGAAAGACGACAGTTTCCTACGAGCAGTACTTC.

The gene calls are TRBV5-1 and TRBJ2-3; 10 bases fit TRBD2. The CDR3 runs to 16 residues. Germline V gives CDR1 SGHRS, CDR2 YFSETQ. V lost 9 bases, J lost 5 bases, and 15 bases stayed unmatched. CDR3: CATSEASGSFGDTQYF. In nucleotides, the CDR3 is TGCGCCACCTCCGAGGCTAGCGGGAGCTTCGGAGATACGCAGTATTTT.

The chain recombines TRBV5-1 with TRBJ1-1; TRBD1 matches 12 bases. The V segment lost 3 bases and the J segment 1 base; nucleotides outside the gene matches: 4. The CDR3 has 16 amino acids. CDR1 and CDR2 from the germline V gene are SGHRS and YFSETQ. This CDR3 is CASSSQGQGANTEAFF. The CDR3 DNA follows: TGCGCCAGCAGCTCTCAGGGACAGGGGGCGAACACTGAAGCTTTCTTT.

This clone was counted a single time. The chain has TRBV30 and TRBJ2-6; TRBD1 aligns across 8 bases. After removal of 7 bases from V and 2 bases from J, the junction contained 7 bases not matched to a gene. Per the germline V gene, CDR1 is GTSNPN and CDR2 is SVGIG (reference sequence). The CDR3 is 15 amino acids. The CDR3 spells CASFRGRTGANVLTF. In nucleotides, the CDR3 is TGTGCCTCCTTCAGGGGGCGGACTGGGGCCAACGTCCTGACTTTC.

V and J are TRBV19 and TRBJ1-1, with a tentative D call TRBD1 (5 bases). This CDR3 is built from 17 residues. CDR1 LNHDA and CDR2 SQIVND come from the germline V gene (reference sequence). V lost 3 bases and J lost 0, with 17 bases in between. CDR3 DNA sequence: TGTGCCAGTAGTATCCGACCGGGACCGAAAATGAACACTGAAGCTTTCTTT. It translates to CASSIRPGPKMNTEAFF.

Comments on this clone: Other DNA sequences from this sample encode an identical CDR3 as well. CDR3 loop: CASSQGRGSGELFF. The DNA of the CDR3 is TGTGCCAGCAGCCAGGGTCGGGGGTCCGGGGAGCTGTTTTTT. The chain employs TRBV11-3 and TRBJ2-2; tentatively, D is TRBD2 (6 bases). The CDR3 consists of 14 residues. Per the germline V gene, CDR1 is SGHNT and CDR2 is YENEEA. Trimming removed 5 bases at V and 6 bases at J, with 13 bases between.

The genes are TRBV5-1 and TRBJ2-1, with 10 bases identical to TRBD2. Germline values: CDR1 SGHRS, CDR2 YFSETQ. With V trimmed by 0 bases and J by 8 bases, 5 bases remained unmatched. This CDR3 spans 15 amino acids. CDR3 sequence reads: CASSLEAGGHDEQFF. As DNA, the CDR3 is TGCGCCAGCAGCTTGGAAGCGGGGGGGCACGATGAGCAGTTCTTC.

The rearrangement uses TRBV7-6 and TRBJ2-7, with 8 nucleotides matching TRBD2. This CDR3 is built from 18 residues. Germline CDR1 and CDR2: SGHVS and FNYEAQ. The V gene end was trimmed by 5 bases and the J gene end by 7 bases; junction bases not matched to a gene: 22. This CDR3 is CASSLDRGLGSGGSEQYF. CDR3 bases: TGTGCCAGCAGCCTAGACCGGGGGCTGGGGAGCGGGGGTAGTGAGCAGTACTTC.

This chain joins TRBV7-8 and TRBJ1-5, with D maybe TRBD1 (6 bases). V was cut by 6 bases and J by 2 bases, with 17 bases left in between. Per the germline V gene, CDR1 is SGHVS and CDR2 is FQNEAQ. CDR3 length equals 16 residues. The CDR3 bases are TGTGCCAGCAGTGGGCAGGGGCGAGTGGGCAATCAGCCCCAGCATTTT. Translation: CASSGQGRVGNQPQHF.

The rearrangement uses TRBV6-5 and TRBJ1-5; D is uncertain. Trimming shortened V by 8 bases and J by 3 bases, and 14 bases separated the two germline ends. In germline, CDR1 is MNHEY, CDR2 SVGAGI. CDR3 length: 14 amino acids. The CDR3 nucleotides read TGTGCCAGCGGACCGGGCCCCCTCAATCAGCCCCAGCATTTT. Protein: CASGPGPLNQPQHF.